Included here is one T cell receptor beta chain sequence, with context. As yet, its antigen is unknown. The data were obtained in a study of cytomegalovirus exposure and HLA in healthy donors. Study in general: From some 190 million T cells, an earlier analysis saw 120 million or so unique TCR beta sequences.

The CDR3 covers 14 residues. CDR1 MDHEN and CDR2 SYDVKM come from the germline V gene. Trimming removed 10 bases from V and 3 bases from J, with 16 bases in between. Findings and caveats of the study: Rarity characterized most TCR sequences, yet some public TCRs appeared in many donors. When analyzed later, a missense DCLRE1C variant was found to be linked to TCR beta V- and J-gene trimming. Cytomegalovirus-associated status was assigned to approximately 160 TCR beta chains.

The primer mix had 60 Vbeta and 13 Jbeta primers. The table came from immunoSEQ multiplex PCR; TCRdb's copy has only in-frame clones and leaves some out. The sample carries 100,000 to 150,000 clones, under 85% recorded once. The TCR comes from a woman in her forties or fifties in good health and CMV-seropositive. The chain links TRBV28 to TRBJ2-4, with a weak D call TRBD2 (6 bases). The material sequenced was PBMCs. The CDR3 here is CATQYGGGKNIQYF. In DNA, the CDR3 is TGTGCCACCCAATACGGGGGAGGCAAAAACATTCAGTACTTC. The full variable domain, in which reference TRBV28 and TRBJ2-4 provide the parts outside the CDR3, is DVKVTQSSRYLVKRTGEKVFLECVQDMDHENMFWYRQDPGLGLRLIYFSYDVKMKEKGDIPEGYSVSREKKERFSLILESASTNQTSMYLCATQYGGGKNIQYFGAGTRLSVL.